This TCR beta chain was sequenced for a study of T cells in Graves' hyperthyroidism and ophthalmopathy. Patients aged 18 to 65 had newly diagnosed hyperthyroidism that had lasted under 2 months. The source material, RNA transcripts, was used to amplify TCR beta CDR3 regions. HTBI primers were the set used in a first-round RT-PCR of the TCR CDR3. One entry per CDR3 protein, called by TCRdb with MiXCR from the multiplex PCR reads. The sample consists of some 400,000 distinct CDR3 sequences, about a fifth of them appearing once. V was pared by 0 bases and J by 2 bases, with 9 bases between. The CDR3 covers 14 residues. Per the germline V gene, CDR1 is SGHRS and CDR2 is YFSETQ. General study points: Most thyroid clonotypes expanded above 0.001 were also detected in blood.

This clonotype was counted at least ten times. The antigen remains unidentified. The sequenced sample consisted of blood. The receptor was isolated from a woman aged 18-29 years with Graves' hyperthyroidism. The V gene is TRBV5-1, the J gene TRBJ2-7; the D gene is possibly TRBD1 (6 bases). The CDR3 sequence is CASSLEGVAYEQYF. The CDR3 DNA sequence: TGCGCCAGCAGCTTGGAGGGGGTCGCCTACGAGCAGTACTTC.